A single sample gave rise to the 26 T cell receptor beta chains below, sequenced in a study of blood T cell repertoires in COVID-19. Clones were read by immunoSEQ multiplex PCR, and TCRdb kept only the in-frame ones, dropping some. The table records roughly 230,000 clones, approximately 85% of them present only once. Sample: peripheral blood. These receptors all stem from a man aged 40-49 years with acute or convalescent COVID-19.

The chain links TRBV7-8 to TRBJ2-1; 11 nucleotides line up with TRBD2. J was trimmed by 9 bases and V by 6 bases; bases with no gene match: 16. This CDR3 is built from 17 residues. The germline gives CDR1 SGHVS, CDR2 FQNEAQ. The CDR3 protein is CASSTPSGGSLFSEQFF. In nucleotides, the CDR3 is TGTGCCAGCAGTACCCCTAGCGGGGGGTCCCTTTTCAGTGAGCAGTTCTTC.

In its sample, this clone was seen a few times. This chain joins TRBV7-9 and TRBJ1-1; 7 bases are a match to TRBD1. This CDR3 is built from 14 residues. V trimming: 5 bases; J trimming: 1 base; junction bases outside the gene matches: 4. Germline V gives CDR1 SEHNR, CDR2 FQNEAQ (reference sequence). In DNA, the CDR3 is TGTGCCAGCAGCCCCGGGACAGCGAACACTGAAGCTTTCTTT. Translation gives CASSPGTANTEAFF.

V is TRBV5-4 and J is TRBJ2-3; D is unclear. V was trimmed by 2 bases and J by 1 base, leaving 11 bases between them. From germline, CDR1 is SGHNT and CDR2 YYREEE (reference sequence). The length of the CDR3 is 15 residues. The CDR3 is CASSFRGRGTDTQYF. CDR3 bases: TGTGCCAGCAGCTTTCGAGGTCGGGGCACAGATACGCAGTATTTT.

The rearrangement uses TRBV5-1 and TRBJ1-2; D is unresolved. The CDR3 has 13 amino acids. V dropped 7 bases and J dropped 6 bases, with 16 bases sitting between them. From germline, CDR1 is SGHRS and CDR2 YFSETQ. The CDR3 sequence is CASRDGVGDGYTF. The CDR3 region has the DNA TGCGCCAGCCGAGACGGGGTCGGAGATGGCTACACCTTC.

The chain carries TRBV6-5 and TRBJ2-1; 10 nucleotides agree with TRBD2. Germline loops: CDR1 MNHEY, CDR2 SVGAGI. The CDR3 contains 15 residues. The J segment lost 8 bases and the V segment lost 2 bases, leaving 6 bases of the junction unmatched. In DNA, the CDR3 is TGTGCCAGCAGTTACGGAGCGGGGGGGCCCCATGAGCAGTTCTTC. Translation: CASSYGAGGPHEQFF.

The chain uses TRBV19 and TRBJ1-1; D call uncertain. The germline V and J ends were trimmed by 7 bases and 4 bases, with 16 bases remaining between them. Germline V gene lookup returns CDR1 LNHDA and CDR2 SQIVND (reference sequence). CDR3 length: 14 amino acids. DNA for the CDR3: TGTGCCAGTACCCACGTAGGCGGGAGCACTGAAGCTTTCTTT. Amino acid sequence: CASTHVGGSTEAFF. Together with reference TRBV19 and TRBJ1-1, the CDR3 gives the full variable domain: DGGITQSPKYLFRKEGQNVTLSCEQNLNHDAMYWYRQDPGQGLRLIYYSQIVNDFQKGDIAEGYSVSREKKESFPLTVTSAQKNPTAFYLCASTHVGGSTEAFFGQGTRLTVV.

This clone was seen more than once but under ten times. The V gene is TRBV7-9, the J gene TRBJ2-7; no definite D call. This CDR3 spans 14 amino acids. The V and J ends lost 5 bases and 1 base respectively, with 12 bases between them. Germline assignment: CDR1 SEHNR and CDR2 FQNEAQ (reference sequence). The CDR3 reads CASSQTAGSYEQYF. The CDR3 DNA reads as TGTGCCAGCAGCCAGACGGCAGGTTCCTACGAGCAGTACTTC. Together with reference TRBV7-9 and TRBJ2-7, the CDR3 gives the full variable domain: DTGVSQNPRHKITKRGQNVTFRCDPISEHNRLYWYRQTLGQGPEFLTYFQNEAQLEKSRLLSDRFSAERPKGSFSTLEIQRTEQGDSAMYLCASSQTAGSYEQYFGPGTRLTVT.

The chain uses TRBV5-4 and TRBJ2-5, with a possible D match to TRBD2 (6 bases). CDR1 SGHNT and CDR2 YYREEE come from the germline V gene (reference sequence). The CDR3 extends over 12 amino acids. V was shortened by 7 bases and J by 7 bases, with 14 bases between the two germline ends. CDR3: CASGGLAGTQYF. CDR3 coding DNA: TGTGCCAGCGGGGGACTCGCAGGGACCCAGTACTTC.

V is TRBV3-1 (or the pseudogene TRBV3-2) and J is TRBJ2-5; D is uncertain. V was pared by 6 bases and J by 2 bases, with 4 bases between. The CDR3 extends over 11 amino acids. Germline CDR1 reads LGHDT; CDR2 reads YNNKEL (reference sequence). CDR3 in amino acids: CASSLQETQYF. The DNA of the CDR3 is TGTGCCAGCAGTCTTCAAGAGACCCAGTACTTC.

About this clone itself: Germline is not matched at one junction end, which may reflect a read error. This chain uses TRBV29-1 with TRBJ1-2; 9 positions agree with TRBD1. Germline V CDR1 and CDR2: SQVTM, ANQGSEA. CDR3 length: 13 amino acids. The CDR3 DNA reads TGCAGCGTTGGGGACAGGGCCGTCTATAGCTACACCTTC. Translating gives CSVGDRAVYSYTF.

CDR3 nucleotide sequence: TGTGCCAGCAGCGCCAATACAGGGACTGAAGCTTTCTTT. Its translation is CASSANTGTEAFF. The chain carries TRBV7-3 and TRBJ1-1; the D gene is possibly TRBD1 (6 bases). The V gene lost 5 bases and the J gene lost 5 bases, with 12 bases spanning the gap. This CDR3 has 13 amino acids. Germline CDR1 SGHTA, CDR2 FQGTGA. Drawing the rest from reference TRBV7-3 and TRBJ1-1, the complete variable domain is GAGVSQTPSNKVTEKGKYVELRCDPISGHTALYWYRQSLGQGPEFLIYFQGTGAADDSGLPNDRFFAVRPEGSVSTLKIQRTERGDSAVYLCASSANTGTEAFFGQGTRLTVV.

The chain employs TRBV10-3 and TRBJ2-7; possible D gene TRBD1, 6 bases. V was clipped by 6 bases and J by 3 bases, with 18 bases between them. This CDR3 has 15 amino acids. Per germline, CDR1 ENHRY and CDR2 SYGVKD. The CDR3 DNA follows: TGTGCCATCAGCGAGGCCACACAGGGAATCTACGAGCAGTACTTC. It codes for CAISEATQGIYEQYF.

J is TRBJ1-1 and V is TRBV10-3, with 7 bases matching TRBD1. The ends lost 11 bases at V and 1 base at J; junction bases unmatched: 10. The germline V gene has CDR1 ENHRY and CDR2 SYGVKD. The CDR3 is 14 residues long. The CDR3 loop is CAVKTGDSNTEAFF. The CDR3 bases are TGTGCCGTAAAAACAGGGGACTCGAACACTGAAGCTTTCTTT.

This chain connects TRBV19 to TRBJ2-3, with D possibly being TRBD1 (5 bases). The CDR3 consists of 14 residues. Germline loops: CDR1 LNHDA, CDR2 SQIVND (reference sequence). V gave up 8 bases and J gave up 2 bases, with 14 bases separating them. As DNA, the CDR3 is TGTGCCAGTCGAGATTCAGGGATCACAGATACGCAGTATTTT. Encoded protein: CASRDSGITDTQYF.

The genes are TRBV28 and TRBJ2-2; D not certain. The V end lost 8 bases, the J end lost 6 bases, and 13 bases lay between the germline ends. From germline, CDR1 is MDHEN and CDR2 SYDVKM. The CDR3 has 13 residues. DNA for the CDR3: TGTGCCAGCGGCACACCCATGCCCGGGGAGCTGTTTTTT. It codes for CASGTPMPGELFF. Using reference TRBV28 and TRBJ2-2 for the parts outside the CDR3, the full variable domain is DVKVTQSSRYLVKRTGEKVFLECVQDMDHENMFWYRQDPGLGLRLIYFSYDVKMKEKGDIPEGYSVSREKKERFSLILESASTNQTSMYLCASGTPMPGELFFGEGSRLTVL.

The table lists this clone with a few counts. J is TRBJ2-7 and V is TRBV27, with 7 nucleotides matching TRBD1. The CDR3 runs 14 residues. Germline V gene lookup returns CDR1 MNHEY and CDR2 SMNVEV (reference sequence). Trimming removed 6 bases from V and 2 bases from J; junction bases left unmatched: 7. CDR3 coding DNA: TGTGCCAGCAGACCCCGGACAGGAACCTACGAGCAGTACTTC. Protein: CASRPRTGTYEQYF.

The chain recombines TRBV19 with TRBJ1-2; D gene unclear. Germline V gene sequence: CDR1 LNHDA, CDR2 SQIVND (reference sequence). The CDR3 has 16 residues. Trimming took 3 bases from V and 1 from J, leaving 15 bases between them. As DNA, the CDR3 is TGTGCCAGTAGTATTTCTCGCAGGAAGGATAACTATGGCTACACCTTC. Protein: CASSISRRKDNYGYTF.

V and J are TRBV6-1 and TRBJ1-5; TRBD1 matches 7 bases. Germline CDR1 MNHNS, CDR2 SASEGT. V shed 11 bases, J shed 5 bases, and the junction held 9 bases outside the gene matches. This CDR3 region has 13 residues. The CDR3 is CASKPQGDQPQHF. CDR3 nucleotides: TGTGCCTCAAAACCTCAGGGGGATCAGCCCCAGCATTTT.

The V call is TRBV7-2, the J call TRBJ2-5; TRBD2 is a possible D gene (6 bases). V was cut by 5 bases and J by 8 bases, with 21 bases left in between. CDR1 SGHTA and CDR2 FQGNSA come from the germline V gene. The CDR3 length is 15 residues. The CDR3 is CASSLIRDSYSTQYF. CDR3 nucleotides: TGTGCCAGCAGCCTAATTCGGGACTCGTATTCAACCCAGTACTTC. The whole variable domain, remainder taken from reference TRBV7-2 and TRBJ2-5, is GAGVSQSPSNKVTEKGKDVELRCDPISGHTALYWYRQSLGQGLEFLIYFQGNSAPDKSGLPSDRFSAERTGGSVSTLTIQRTQQEDSAVYLCASSLIRDSYSTQYFGPGTRLLVL.

This sequence joins TRBV4-3 and TRBJ1-2; 7 bases match TRBD1. V was pared by 1 base and J by 2 bases, with 7 bases of the junction left unmatched. The germline gives CDR1 LGHNA, CDR2 YSLEER. CDR3 length: 16 residues. CDR3 sequence reads: CASSQGSGGGNYGYTF. The CDR3 DNA reads TGCGCCAGCAGCCAAGGTTCAGGGGGAGGAAACTATGGCTACACCTTC.

The chain recombines TRBV5-5 with TRBJ2-1; TRBD2 aligns across 10 bases. The CDR3 runs to 15 residues. Germline V gives CDR1 SGHKS, CDR2 YYEKEE (reference sequence). V shed 0 bases and J 10 bases; nucleotides not matched to a gene: 7. The CDR3 DNA follows: TGTGCCAGCAGCTTGGTCCTAGCGGGGGTAGGCGAGCAGTTCTTC. Amino acid sequence: CASSLVLAGVGEQFF.

The V gene is TRBV12-2, the J gene TRBJ2-7; the table gives TRBD2 as D, unverified against the DNA. TRBV12-2 is tagged as a pseudogene. The CDR3 loop spans 14 amino acids. Here the CDR3 reads CASRPGGGHYEQYF. CDR3 in DNA: TGTGCAAGTCGCCCTGGGGGGGGGCACTACGAGCAGTACTTC.

V usage is TRBV27 and J usage is TRBJ2-7; 9 bases match TRBD1. Looked up from germline, CDR1 is MNHEY and CDR2 is SMNVEV (reference sequence). The CDR3 has 13 residues. With 7 bases clipped from V and 4 bases from J, the junction kept 5 bases outside the gene matches. CDR3 sequence (DNA): TGTGCCAGCAAACGACAGGGGGATTACGAGCAGTACTTC. Protein product: CASKRQGDYEQYF.

The V and J genes are TRBV4-1 and TRBJ2-2; D call uncertain. The CDR3 has 15 amino acids. Per germline, CDR1 MGHRA and CDR2 YSYEKL. V gave up 4 bases and J gave up 0 bases, with 9 bases separating them. The chain's CDR3 is CASSRTYPNTGELFF. The CDR3 DNA follows: TGCGCCAGCAGCCGAACTTACCCGAACACCGGGGAGCTGTTTTTT.

The rearrangement links TRBV13 to TRBJ2-1, with a tentative D call TRBD1 (5 bases). Between the trimmed V and J ends, which lost 7 bases and 2 bases, there was a span of 15 bases. The germline gives CDR1 PRHDT, CDR2 FYEKMQ (reference sequence). This CDR3 contains 15 residues. In DNA form, the CDR3 reads TGTGCCAGCACCTCGGGCAGGGTCACCTACAATGAGCAGTTCTTC. As protein: CASTSGRVTYNEQFF.

A single count supports this clone. This chain joins TRBV5-6 and TRBJ1-2; the D is unclear. Germline V gene data show CDR1 as SGHDT and CDR2 as YYEEEE. CDR3 size: 13 residues. Trimming cost V 1 base and J 4 bases, with 8 bases left between them. The CDR3 region is CASSLTAGYGYTF. CDR3 nucleotide sequence: TGTGCCAGCAGCTTGACAGCGGGCTATGGCTACACCTTC.